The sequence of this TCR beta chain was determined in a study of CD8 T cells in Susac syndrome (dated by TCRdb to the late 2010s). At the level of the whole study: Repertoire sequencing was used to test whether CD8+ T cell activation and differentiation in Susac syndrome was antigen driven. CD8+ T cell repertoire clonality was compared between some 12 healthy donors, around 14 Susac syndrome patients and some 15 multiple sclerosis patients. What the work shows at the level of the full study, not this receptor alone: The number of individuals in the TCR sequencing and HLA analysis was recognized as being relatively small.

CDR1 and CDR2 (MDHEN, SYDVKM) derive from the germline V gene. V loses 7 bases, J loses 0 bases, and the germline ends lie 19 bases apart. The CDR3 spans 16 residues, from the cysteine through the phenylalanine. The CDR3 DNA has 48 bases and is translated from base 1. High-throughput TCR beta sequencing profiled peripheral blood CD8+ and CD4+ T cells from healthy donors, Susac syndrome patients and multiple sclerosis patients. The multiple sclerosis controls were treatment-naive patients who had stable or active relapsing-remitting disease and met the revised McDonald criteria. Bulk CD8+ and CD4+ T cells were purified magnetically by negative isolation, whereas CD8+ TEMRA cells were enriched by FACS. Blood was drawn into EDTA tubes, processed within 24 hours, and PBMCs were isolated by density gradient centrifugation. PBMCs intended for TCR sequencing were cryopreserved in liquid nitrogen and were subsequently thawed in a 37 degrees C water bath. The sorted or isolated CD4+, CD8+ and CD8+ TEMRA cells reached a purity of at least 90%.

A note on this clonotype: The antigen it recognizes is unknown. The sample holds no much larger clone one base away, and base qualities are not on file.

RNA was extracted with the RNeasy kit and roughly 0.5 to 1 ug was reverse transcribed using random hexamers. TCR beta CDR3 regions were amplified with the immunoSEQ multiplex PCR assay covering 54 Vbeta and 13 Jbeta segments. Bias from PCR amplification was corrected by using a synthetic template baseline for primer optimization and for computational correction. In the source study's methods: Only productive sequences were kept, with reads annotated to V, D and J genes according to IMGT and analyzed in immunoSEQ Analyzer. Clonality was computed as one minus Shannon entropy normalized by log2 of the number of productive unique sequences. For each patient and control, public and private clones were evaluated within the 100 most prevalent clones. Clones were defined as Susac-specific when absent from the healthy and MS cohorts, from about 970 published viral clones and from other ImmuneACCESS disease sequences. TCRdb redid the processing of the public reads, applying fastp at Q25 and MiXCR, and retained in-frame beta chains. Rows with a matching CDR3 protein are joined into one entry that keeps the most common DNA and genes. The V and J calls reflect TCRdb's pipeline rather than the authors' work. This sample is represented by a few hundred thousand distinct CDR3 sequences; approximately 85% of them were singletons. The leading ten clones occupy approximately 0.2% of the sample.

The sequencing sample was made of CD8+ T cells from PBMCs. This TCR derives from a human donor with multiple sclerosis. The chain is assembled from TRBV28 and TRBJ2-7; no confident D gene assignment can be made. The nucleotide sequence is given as TGTGCCAGCACGTTAATCAGAAACCCAACCTCCTACGAGCAGTACTTC. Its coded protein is CASTLIRNPTSYEQYF.